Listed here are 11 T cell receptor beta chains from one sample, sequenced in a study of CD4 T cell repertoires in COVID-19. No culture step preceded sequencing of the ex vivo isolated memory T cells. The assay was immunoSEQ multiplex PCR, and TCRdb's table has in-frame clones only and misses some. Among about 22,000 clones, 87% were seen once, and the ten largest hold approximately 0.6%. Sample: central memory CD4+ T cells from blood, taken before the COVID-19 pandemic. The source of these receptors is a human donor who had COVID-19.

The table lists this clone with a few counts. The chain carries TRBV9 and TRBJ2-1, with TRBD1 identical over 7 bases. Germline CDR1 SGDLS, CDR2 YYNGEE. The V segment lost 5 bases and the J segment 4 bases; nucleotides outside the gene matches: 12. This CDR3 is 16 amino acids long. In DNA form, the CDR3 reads TGTGCCAGCAGTATTGGGGGAACCAGGGGGTACAATGAGCAGTTCTTC. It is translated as CASSIGGTRGYNEQFF.

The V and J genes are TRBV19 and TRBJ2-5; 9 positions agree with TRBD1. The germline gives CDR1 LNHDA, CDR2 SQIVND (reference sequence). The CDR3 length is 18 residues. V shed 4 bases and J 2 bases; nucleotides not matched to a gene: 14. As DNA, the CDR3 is TGTGCCAGTAGTAGTCTCCTACAGGGGGCGTCGGCTCAAGAGACCCAGTACTTC. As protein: CASSSLLQGASAQETQYF. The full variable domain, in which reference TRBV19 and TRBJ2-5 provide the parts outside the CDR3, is DGGITQSPKYLFRKEGQNVTLSCEQNLNHDAMYWYRQDPGQGLRLIYYSQIVNDFQKGDIAEGYSVSREKKESFPLTVTSAQKNPTAFYLCASSSLLQGASAQETQYFGPGTRLLVL.

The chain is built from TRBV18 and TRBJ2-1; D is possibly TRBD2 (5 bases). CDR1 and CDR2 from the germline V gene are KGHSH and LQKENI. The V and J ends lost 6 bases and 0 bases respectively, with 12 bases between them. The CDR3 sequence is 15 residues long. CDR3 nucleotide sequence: TGTGCCAGCTCCCCCACGGGAAACTCCTACAATGAGCAGTTCTTC. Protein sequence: CASSPTGNSYNEQFF.

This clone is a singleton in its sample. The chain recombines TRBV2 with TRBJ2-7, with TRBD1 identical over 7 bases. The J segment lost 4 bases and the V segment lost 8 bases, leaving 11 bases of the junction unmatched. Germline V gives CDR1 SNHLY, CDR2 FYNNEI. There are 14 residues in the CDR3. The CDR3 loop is CASGRGRLAYEQYF. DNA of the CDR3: TGTGCCAGCGGAAGGGGGCGCCTCGCGTACGAGCAGTACTTC.

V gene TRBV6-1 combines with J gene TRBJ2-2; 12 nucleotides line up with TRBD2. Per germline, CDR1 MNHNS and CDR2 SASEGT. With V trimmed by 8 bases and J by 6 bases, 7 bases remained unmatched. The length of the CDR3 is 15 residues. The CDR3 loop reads CASAPLAGGPGELFF. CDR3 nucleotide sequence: TGTGCCAGCGCACCACTAGCGGGAGGTCCCGGGGAGCTGTTTTTT.

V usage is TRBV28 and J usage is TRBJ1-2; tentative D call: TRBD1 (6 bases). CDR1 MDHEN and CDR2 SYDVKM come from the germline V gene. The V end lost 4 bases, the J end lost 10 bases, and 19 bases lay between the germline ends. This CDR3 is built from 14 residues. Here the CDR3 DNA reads TGTGCCAGCAGTTCGGTAGGAGCGGGGGCTAACTACACCTTC. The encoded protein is CASSSVGAGANYTF.

CDR3 loop: CASSPGSTRWAGELFF. DNA of the CDR3: TGTGCCAGCAGCCCCGGGTCTACTAGATGGGCCGGGGAGCTGTTTTTT. The chain recombines TRBV9 with TRBJ2-2, with D perhaps matching TRBD2 (5 bases). Per the germline V gene, CDR1 is SGDLS and CDR2 is YYNGEE. V was shortened by 4 bases and J by 6 bases, with 19 bases between the two germline ends. The CDR3 loop spans 16 amino acids.

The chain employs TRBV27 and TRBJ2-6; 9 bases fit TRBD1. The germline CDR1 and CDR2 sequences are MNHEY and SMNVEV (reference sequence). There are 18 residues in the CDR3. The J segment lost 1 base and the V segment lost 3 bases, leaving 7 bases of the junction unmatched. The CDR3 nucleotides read TGTGCCAGCAGTTTCAGGGGACAGGGTTCTTCTGGGGCCAACGTCCTGACTTTC. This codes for CASSFRGQGSSGANVLTF.

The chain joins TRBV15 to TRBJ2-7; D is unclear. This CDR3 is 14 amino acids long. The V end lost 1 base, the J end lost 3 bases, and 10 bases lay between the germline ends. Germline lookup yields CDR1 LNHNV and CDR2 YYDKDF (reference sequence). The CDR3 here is CATSRGSLNYEQYF. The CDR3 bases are TGTGCCACCAGCAGAGGTAGTCTGAACTACGAGCAGTACTTC. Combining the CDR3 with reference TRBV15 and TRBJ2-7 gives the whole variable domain DAMVIQNPRYQVTQFGKPVTLSCSQTLNHNVMYWYQQKSSQAPKLLFHYYDKDFNNEADTPDNFQSRRPNTSFCFLDIRSPGLGDTAMYLCATSRGSLNYEQYFGPGTRLTVT.

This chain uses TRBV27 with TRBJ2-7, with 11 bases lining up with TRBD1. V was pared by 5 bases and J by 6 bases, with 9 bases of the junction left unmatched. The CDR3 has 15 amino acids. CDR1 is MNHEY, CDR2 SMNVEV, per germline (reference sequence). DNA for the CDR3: TGTGCCAGCAGTAGGCCCGGGACAGGGGGAGGCGAGCAGTACTTC. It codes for CASSRPGTGGGEQYF.

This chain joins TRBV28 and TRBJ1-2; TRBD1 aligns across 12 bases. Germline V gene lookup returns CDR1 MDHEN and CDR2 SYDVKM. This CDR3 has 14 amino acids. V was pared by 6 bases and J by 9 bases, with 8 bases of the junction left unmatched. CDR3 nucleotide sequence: TGTGCCAGCAGGGGAACCGGGACAGGGGGCCGCTACACCTTC. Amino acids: CASRGTGTGGRYTF.